These 9 T cell receptor beta chains share one sample of origin, sequenced in a study of PD-1 blockade in classical Hodgkin lymphoma. The time point here: cycle 4 day 1 (C4D1), after more than five weeks of nivolumab. In every patient, relapse followed autologous stem cell transplantation, while exposure to brentuximab vedotin differed. Sequencing used immunoSEQ multiplex PCR; TCRdb keeps in-frame clones, though not all of them. The repertoire holds 20,000 to 25,000 clones, with about 80% as singletons. Sample: peripheral blood mononuclear cells (PBMCs), taken before the fourth cycle of nivolumab. These TCRs come from a human donor with classical Hodgkin lymphoma.

The chain joins TRBV7-2 to TRBJ2-7; 12 bases match TRBD2. The V and J ends lost 6 bases and 3 bases, in that order; junction bases with no gene match: 9. Germline V gene sequence: CDR1 SGHTA, CDR2 FQGNSA. The CDR3 is 16 amino acids. CDR3 amino acids: CASSHRTSGTFYEQYF. CDR3 coding DNA: TGTGCCAGCAGTCACAGGACTAGCGGGACTTTCTACGAGCAGTACTTC.

Judged by abundance, this clone is medium-sized. This chain uses TRBV6-5 with TRBJ2-5; 7 nucleotides match TRBD1. Per the germline V gene, CDR1 is MNHEY and CDR2 is SVGAGI. Trimming at V came to 8 bases and at J to 5 bases, leaving 8 bases not matched to a gene. The CDR3 is 13 amino acids. The CDR3 loop reads CASGPGGGETQYF. The CDR3 DNA reads TGTGCCAGCGGGCCAGGGGGTGGGGAGACCCAGTACTTC.

This chain links TRBV14 with TRBJ2-2, with no clear D. Germline V gene data show CDR1 as SGHDN and CDR2 as FVKESK. This CDR3 is built from 15 residues. The V and J ends lost 0 bases and 5 bases respectively, with 10 bases between them. The CDR3 DNA reads TGTGCCAGCAGCCAAGATGAAATGGAGACCGGGGAGCTGTTTTTT. It is translated as CASSQDEMETGELFF.

V and J are TRBV7-2 and TRBJ1-3; D is ambiguous. The germline V gene has CDR1 SGHTA and CDR2 FQGNSA. This CDR3 contains 16 residues. Between the trimmed V and J ends, which lost 1 base and 0 bases, there was a span of 10 bases. CDR3 bases: TGTGCCAGCAGCTTAGACCCTCCGGACTCTGGAAACACCATATATTTT. Its protein product is CASSLDPPDSGNTIYF.

The chain recombines TRBV18 with TRBJ2-7; D might be TRBD1 (5 bases). Trimming shortened V by 0 bases and J by 2 bases, and 8 bases separated the two germline ends. The CDR3 spans 14 residues. Germline V gives CDR1 KGHSH, CDR2 LQKENI. CDR3 region: CASSPPGVPYEQYF. The CDR3 DNA reads TGTGCCAGCTCACCACCAGGGGTTCCCTACGAGCAGTACTTC.

The chain recombines TRBV18 with TRBJ1-2, with D tentatively TRBD1 (6 bases). The germline gives CDR1 KGHSH, CDR2 LQKENI. The CDR3 is 16 residues long. The V and J ends lost 0 bases and 4 bases respectively, with 15 bases between them. For the CDR3, the DNA is TGTGCCAGCTCACCACCGGGACAAGAACGGGGCTATGGCTACACCTTC. Translated, it gives CASSPPGQERGYGYTF.

The chain uses TRBV11-3 and TRBJ2-7; TRBD1 might be the D (7 bases). Germline-derived CDR1 and CDR2 are SGHNT and YENEEA. V was shortened by 4 bases and J by 1 base, with 17 bases between the two germline ends. The length of the CDR3 is 16 residues. The CDR3 loop is CASSSEQGGGSYEQYF. The CDR3 bases are TGTGCCAGCAGCTCCGAGCAGGGGGGAGGATCCTACGAGCAGTACTTC.

For this clone: This same CDR3 is encoded by further DNA sequences in the sample. V usage is TRBV5-1 and J usage is TRBJ2-3; TRBD1 agrees at 7 bases. CDR1 is SGHRS and CDR2 is YFSETQ in the germline V gene. V was clipped by 0 bases and J by 3 bases; unmatched bases: 4. The CDR3 sequence is 15 residues long. The DNA of the CDR3 is TGCGCCAGCAGCTTGGCGGGGACAGAGACAGATACGCAGTATTTT. It encodes CASSLAGTETDTQYF.

This sequence joins TRBV4-2 and TRBJ1-1; 10 bases agree with TRBD1. Looked up from germline, CDR1 is LGHNA and CDR2 is YNFKEQ. V shed 3 bases and J 5 bases; nucleotides not matched to a gene: 6. The CDR3 is made up of 15 amino acids. CDR3 sequence (DNA): TGTGCCAGCAGCCATCCCGGACAGGGGGAAACTGAAGCTTTCTTT. Amino acid sequence: CASSHPGQGETEAFF.